Sequencing of this TCR beta chain was carried out in a study of CD8 T cells in ankylosing spondylitis. For this clonotype: The antigen is unknown.

Study results and caveats: Both synovial fluid and blood in reactive arthritis had previously been reported to carry some motif variants. A CD8+ phenotype characterized the disease-linked clones, which were relatively rare in peripheral blood. Matched synovial fluid from ankylosing spondylitis patients was reported to be enriched for disease-linked clones. It appeared that ankylosing spondylitis blood was characterized by a TCR beta motif of seven or eight highly homologous variants.

The germline gives CDR1 DFQATT, CDR2 SNEGSKA (reference sequence). CDR3 length: 15 amino acids. The V gene lost 0 bases and the J gene lost 1 base, with 12 bases spanning the gap. A quantitative 5'-RACE method, one with molecular barcodes, was used to make TCR beta libraries. TCRdb redid the calling of the 5' RACE reads with MiXCR, one entry per CDR3 protein. In the table there are approximately 540,000 distinct CDR3 sequences, roughly 13% of which are singletons. This rearrangement joins TRBV20-1 to TRBJ1-1; weak D call: TRBD1 (5 bases). The sample comprised blood, either unsorted or a sorted T cell fraction (not recorded which). The origin of this receptor is a male donor with ankylosing spondylitis. CDR3 nucleotides: TGCAGTGCTAGAGATCTCCGGGGCTGGAACACTGAAGCTTTCTTT. Its protein is CSARDLRGWNTEAFF.